The 12 T cell receptor beta chains listed next were all sequenced from one sample in a study of neurological immune-mediated disorders. TCRdb passed the 5' RACE reads through MiXCR, listing each CDR3 protein once. The table shows roughly 71,000 distinct CDR3 sequences, with approximately 4.1% occurring only once. Sequenced sample: PBMCs. These TCRs come from a young man with multiple sclerosis.

The sample holds many counts of this clonotype. The chain joins TRBV12-3 or TRBV12-4 to TRBJ1-2, with 7 nucleotides matching TRBD1. Germline trimming cut 7 bases from V and 8 bases from J; bases unmatched to any gene: 13. This CDR3 is 14 amino acids long. The CDR3 region has the DNA TGTGCCAGCACCCCGAGGACAGGTGGGCAGGGCTACACCTTC. Translation gives CASTPRTGGQGYTF.

This clonotype has ten or more counts. This rearrangement joins TRBV4-1 to TRBJ1-1; D remains ambiguous. The V end lost 4 bases, the J end lost 1 base, and 16 bases lay between the germline ends. Germline loops: CDR1 MGHRA, CDR2 YSYEKL. The CDR3 totals 16 residues. Here the CDR3 reads CASSPLGGRANTEAFF. CDR3 bases: TGCGCCAGCAGCCCTCTGGGTGGTAGGGCGAACACTGAAGCTTTCTTT.

In its sample, this clonotype was seen many times. The rearrangement joins TRBV7-2 to TRBJ1-2, with D hard to call. The CDR3 runs to 11 residues. V dropped 2 bases and J dropped 8 bases, with 6 bases sitting between them. CDR1 SGHTA and CDR2 FQGNSA come from the germline V gene. This CDR3 is CASSLIFGYTF. CDR3 DNA: TGTGCCAGCAGCTTAATCTTCGGCTACACCTTC.

The CDR3 protein is CSARGTARSSYNEQFF. As DNA, the CDR3 is TGCAGTGCTAGAGGGACGGCTAGGAGCTCCTACAATGAGCAGTTCTTC. The rearrangement uses TRBV20-1 and TRBJ2-1; no clear D. CDR3 length equals 16 residues. Germline V gene sequence: CDR1 DFQATT, CDR2 SNEGSKA (reference sequence). The V end lost 1 base, the J end lost 0 bases, and 13 bases lay between the germline ends.

J is TRBJ1-5 and V is TRBV27; D call uncertain. CDR3 length: 13 residues. Germline V lookup: CDR1 MNHEY, CDR2 SMNVEV (reference sequence). The V end was cut by 3 bases, the J end by 7 bases, with 10 bases between. CDR3 in amino acids: CASSFRFRQPQHF. The CDR3 DNA reads TGTGCCAGCAGTTTTAGGTTTAGACAGCCCCAGCATTTT.

This clonotype came up many times. The V gene is TRBV5-1, the J gene TRBJ1-1; D perhaps matches TRBD1 (5 bases). This CDR3 contains 15 residues. V was cut by 4 bases and J by 4 bases, with 17 bases left in between. CDR1 SGHRS and CDR2 YFSETQ come from the germline V gene. CDR3 bases: TGCGCCAGCAGCCTATCAACGTTTGGGGGCACTGAAGCTTTCTTT. Protein sequence: CASSLSTFGGTEAFF.

This clonotype was counted ten times or more. This chain joins TRBV7-2 and TRBJ2-2, with 7 bases matching TRBD1. Per the germline V gene, CDR1 is SGHTA and CDR2 is FQGNSA. This CDR3 region has 14 residues. The V segment lost 1 base and the J segment 5 bases; nucleotides outside the gene matches: 1. CDR3 sequence: CASSLVTGTGELFF. CDR3 in DNA: TGTGCCAGCAGCTTAGTGACAGGGACCGGGGAGCTGTTTTTT. The entire variable domain, with the rest obtained from reference TRBV7-2 and TRBJ2-2, is as follows: GAGVSQSPSNKVTEKGKDVELRCDPISGHTALYWYRQSLGQGLEFLIYFQGNSAPDKSGLPSDRFSAERTGGSVSTLTIQRTQQEDSAVYLCASSLVTGTGELFFGEGSRLTVL.

This clonotype appeared many times. The chain employs TRBV5-1 and TRBJ2-7; D might be TRBD1 (5 bases). V lost 4 bases to trimming and J lost 5 bases, with 22 bases between them. Germline V CDR1 and CDR2: SGHRS, YFSETQ. This CDR3 region has 16 residues. The CDR3 region has the DNA TGCGCCAGCAGCGCCGATCGCGGTAGGGGTCCCGACGAGCAGTACTTC. This encodes CASSADRGRGPDEQYF.

On this clonotype: Germline and junction disagree at one end, which may indicate a read error. This chain uses TRBV7-6 with TRBJ2-6; 9 positions agree with TRBD1. Per the germline V gene, CDR1 is SGHVS and CDR2 is FNYEAQ. This CDR3 has 16 amino acids. As DNA, the CDR3 is TGTGCCAGCAGCCCAACAGGGGGCTCTGGGGCCAAAGTCCTGACTTTC. It codes for CASSPTGGSGAKVLTF.

This clonotype was seen ten or more times. The chain employs TRBV27 and TRBJ2-7; 8 positions match TRBD1. CDR3 size: 15 residues. Germline CDR1 and CDR2: MNHEY and SMNVEV (reference sequence). The ends lost 0 bases at V and 7 bases at J; junction bases unmatched: 8. The CDR3: CASSLSWQGAGEQYF. CDR3 bases: TGTGCCAGCAGTTTATCGTGGCAGGGGGCGGGTGAGCAGTACTTC.

This clonotype appeared many times. V is TRBV5-1 and J is TRBJ2-7; tentatively, D is TRBD2 (5 bases). Germline V gives CDR1 SGHRS, CDR2 YFSETQ. The CDR3 totals 16 residues. Trimming left V 0 bases short and J 6 bases short, with 19 bases between. The CDR3 DNA is TGCGCCAGCAGCTTGGCCGGGAATTCTGGCCGCGGCGAGCAGTACTTC. Amino acid sequence: CASSLAGNSGRGEQYF.

This clonotype has ten or more counts. The chain combines TRBV20-1 with TRBJ2-5, with 11 bases matching TRBD1. The CDR3 has 14 residues. CDR1 and CDR2 (germline): DFQATT, SNEGSKA (reference sequence). Trimming cost V 7 bases and J 0 bases; bases outside gene matches: 4. CDR3 nucleotide sequence: TGCAGTGTGAGGACAGGGGGCGACCAAGAGACCCAGTACTTC. Translated: CSVRTGGDQETQYF.